Below, 16 T cell receptor beta chains from the same sample are listed, as sequenced in a study of OX40 agonist ivuxolimab in advanced cancers. TCRdb's table, derived via immunoSEQ multiplex PCR, lists solely in-frame clones and lacks some. The sample has tens of thousands of clones, around 93% seen once; the top ten hold roughly 19%. Sequences were derived from CD4+ or CD8+ T cells sorted from blood, sampled in a trial of the OX40 agonist ivuxolimab. These receptors all stem from an adult with an advanced solid tumor such as melanoma, head and neck, liver or kidney cancer.

V gene TRBV30 combines with J gene TRBJ2-7; 8 bases line up with TRBD2. CDR1 GTSNPN and CDR2 SVGIG come from the germline V gene (reference sequence). J lost 4 bases, V lost 0 bases, and 5 bases had no gene match. The CDR3 contains 14 residues. The CDR3 nucleotides read TGTGCCTGGAGTGTATGGTCTAGCGGGTACGAGCAGTACTTC. Protein product: CAWSVWSSGYEQYF.

This sequence joins TRBV15 and TRBJ1-5; D may be TRBD1 (6 bases). Germline-derived CDR1 and CDR2 are LNHNV and YYDKDF (reference sequence). The CDR3 has 17 residues. V was clipped by 0 bases and J by 4 bases, with 16 bases between them. Here the CDR3 reads CATSRDPSGQPNQPQHF. The CDR3 DNA sequence: TGTGCCACCAGCAGAGATCCTTCCGGACAGCCAAATCAGCCCCAGCATTTT.

The V gene is TRBV6-6, the J gene TRBJ1-6; a possible D gene is TRBD1 (5 bases). The CDR3 runs to 16 residues. V dropped 2 bases and J dropped 8 bases, with 16 bases sitting between them. Germline V gene lookup returns CDR1 MNHNY and CDR2 SVGAGI (reference sequence). In DNA form, the CDR3 reads TGTGCCAGCAGTTACCTACAGGAAGGGTCCGATTCACCCCTCCACTTT. Protein product: CASSYLQEGSDSPLHF.

This clone was recorded once. The V call is TRBV4-2, the J call TRBJ2-3, with TRBD2 identical over 10 bases. The germline V gene has CDR1 LGHNA and CDR2 YNFKEQ. With V trimmed by 3 bases and J by 4 bases, 10 bases remained unmatched. CDR3 length equals 17 residues. In DNA, the CDR3 is TGTGCCAGCAGCCAGTCCCCGGGACTAGCGTTCCCAGATACGCAGTATTTT. Encoded protein: CASSQSPGLAFPDTQYF.

CDR3 residues: CASSSGRFSYNEQFF. CDR3 DNA: TGTGCCAGCTCTAGCGGGAGATTCTCCTACAATGAGCAGTTCTTC. The gene calls are TRBV6-5 and TRBJ2-1; 10 bases line up with TRBD2. In germline, CDR1 is MNHEY, CDR2 SVGAGI. The CDR3 loop spans 15 amino acids. The V segment lost 8 bases and the J segment 0 bases; nucleotides outside the gene matches: 4.

The V call is TRBV7-9, the J call TRBJ2-3; D call uncertain. V gave up 5 bases and J gave up 3 bases, with 12 bases separating them. The CDR3 is 14 residues long. Germline V gene data show CDR1 as SEHNR and CDR2 as FQNEAQ (reference sequence). DNA for the CDR3: TGTGCCAGCAGCCCCCTCAGGATTACAGATACGCAGTATTTT. Amino acids: CASSPLRITDTQYF.

This clone was seen only once. This chain's CDR3 is CASSQDRGNNEQFF. For the CDR3, the DNA is TGCGCCAGCAGCCAAGACCGCGGGAACAATGAGCAGTTCTTC. The rearrangement uses TRBV4-3 and TRBJ2-1; tentative D call: TRBD2 (6 bases). Germline CDR1 is LGHNA and CDR2 is YSLEER. The CDR3 length is 14 residues. Between the trimmed V and J ends, which lost 0 bases and 5 bases, there was a span of 8 bases.

This chain connects TRBV9 to TRBJ2-3; the D is unclear. V was shortened by 3 bases and J by 2 bases, with 4 bases between the two germline ends. Germline V gene lookup returns CDR1 SGDLS and CDR2 YYNGEE. The CDR3 is made up of 12 amino acids. The CDR3: CASSGATDTQYF. CDR3 bases: TGTGCCAGCAGCGGGGCCACAGATACGCAGTATTTT.

The V call is TRBV9, the J call TRBJ1-1; D unresolved. Per germline, CDR1 SGDLS and CDR2 YYNGEE. V lost 0 bases to trimming and J lost 7 bases, with 13 bases between them. The CDR3 runs 14 residues. The CDR3 bases are TGTGCCAGCAGCGTAGGAGGTGGGCATAGTGAAGCTTTCTTT. Its translation is CASSVGGGHSEAFF.

The V and J genes are TRBV28 and TRBJ1-1; TRBD1 matches at 7 bases. The CDR3 contains 15 residues. V was pared by 3 bases and J by 3 bases, with 7 bases of the junction left unmatched. Germline V gene data show CDR1 as MDHEN and CDR2 as SYDVKM. The CDR3 here is CASSFYRGGDTEAFF. The DNA for the CDR3 is TGTGCCAGCAGTTTCTACAGGGGTGGGGACACTGAAGCTTTCTTT.

The chain carries TRBV5-4 and TRBJ2-3; possible D gene TRBD1, 6 bases. CDR1 is SGHNT and CDR2 is YYREEE in the germline V gene (reference sequence). Trimming shortened V by 1 base and J by 10 bases, and 13 bases separated the two germline ends. The CDR3 covers 13 residues. The CDR3 loop is CASSLLGQMAQYF. The DNA for the CDR3 is TGTGCCAGCAGCTTGCTGGGACAAATGGCGCAGTATTTT. Full variable domain (outside the CDR3, taken from reference TRBV5-4 and TRBJ2-3): ETGVTQSPTHLIKTRGQQVTLRCSSQSGHNTVSWYQQALGQGPQFIFQYYREEENGRGNFPPRFSGLQFPNYSSELNVNALELDDSALYLCASSLLGQMAQYFGPGTRLTVL.

J is TRBJ2-3 and V is TRBV9; possibly TRBD1 or TRBD2 for D (5 bases each). This CDR3 comprises 15 residues. V was pared by 3 bases and J by 0 bases, with 11 bases between. Germline CDR1 is SGDLS and CDR2 is YYNGEE. CDR3: CASSGWDGSTDTQYF. The CDR3, as DNA: TGTGCCAGCAGCGGTTGGGACGGTAGCACAGATACGCAGTATTTT.

The V gene is TRBV7-8, the J gene TRBJ2-3, with 10 bases matching TRBD2. V lost 5 bases, J lost 4 bases, and 9 bases stayed unmatched. The CDR3 is 16 amino acids. CDR1 is SGHVS, CDR2 FQNEAQ, per germline. The CDR3 coding sequence is TGTGCCAGCAGCCCTCAACTAGCGGGACTGTCAGATACGCAGTATTTT. This translates into CASSPQLAGLSDTQYF.

The genes are TRBV2 and TRBJ2-3, with TRBD1 as a possible D gene (5 bases). Germline CDR1 is SNHLY and CDR2 is FYNNEI. The germline V and J ends were trimmed by 4 bases and 5 bases, with 13 bases remaining between them. The CDR3 extends over 14 amino acids. CDR3 nucleotide sequence: TGTGCCAGCAGTGCGAGACAGCCTATAGATACGCAGTATTTT. This encodes CASSARQPIDTQYF.

This chain uses TRBV10-3 with TRBJ2-1, with D hard to call. Germline-derived CDR1 and CDR2 are ENHRY and SYGVKD. Trimming took off 6 bases at V and 9 bases at J, with 15 bases between the two ends. The CDR3 contains 13 residues. The CDR3: CAIRAAENGEQFF. CDR3 nucleotides: TGTGCCATCAGAGCCGCAGAAAATGGTGAGCAGTTCTTC.

This chain uses TRBV15 with TRBJ2-7, with 11 bases that match TRBD1. Germline CDR1 is LNHNV and CDR2 is YYDKDF (reference sequence). CDR3 size: 13 residues. V was pared by 7 bases and J by 4 bases, with 3 bases of the junction left unmatched. Here the CDR3 reads CATNRDRGYEQYF. The DNA for the CDR3 is TGTGCCACCAACAGGGACAGGGGGTACGAGCAGTACTTC.